Listed here is a single TCR beta chain. TCRdb's copy holds only in-frame clones and misses some; the assay was immunoSEQ multiplex PCR. The sample yields over 30,000 clones, 65% to 85% seen once. V shed 2 bases and J shed 1 base, with 11 bases lying between them. This CDR3 spans 15 amino acids. Germline CDR1 is MNHEY and CDR2 is SVGAGI. The data originate from a study of PD-1 blockade in mismatch repair-deficient tumors. The sequenced sample was PBMCs, obtained approximately 6 weeks after starting pembrolizumab. The genes are TRBV6-5 and TRBJ1-1; D is unclear. The sequence was obtained from an adult with mismatch repair-deficient cancer. CDR3 nucleotide sequence: TGTGCCAGCAGTTACATCCCGGGAGCGAACACTGAAGCTTTCTTT. Translating it yields CASSYIPGANTEAFF.